This TCR beta chain is drawn from a study of spatial heterogeneity in lung cancer. At the level of the study: Compared with alpha-chain sequences, beta-chain sequences were consistently detected in greater numbers. The mean occurrence of each unique TCR and UMI combination in raw reads exceeded 9.5.

TCRdb reanalysed the 5' RACE reads using MiXCR and keeps one entry per CDR3 protein. The repertoire has approximately 40,000 distinct CDR3 sequences, around 5% of them found once; the top ten carry less than 30%. This clonotype was seen a handful of times. CDR1 is SGDLS, CDR2 YYNGEE, per germline. The junction had 4 bases not matched to a gene; V was cut back by 2 bases and J by 2 bases. The CDR3 spans 15 residues. Described time point: sample taken at primary tumor resection. Whole RNA obtained from tumor, nontumor lung or frozen PBMC underwent sequencing without sorting. Samples came from some 71 TRACERx patients with untreated early-stage lung cancer.

The sequence derives from a female donor with early-stage non-small cell lung cancer. The chain employs TRBV9 and TRBJ2-5; the match to TRBD2 covers 9 bases. Here the sequenced sample was PBMCs, taken at surgery. The DNA for the CDR3 is TGTGCCAGCAGCGTCGCTAGCGGGGATCAAGAGACCCAGTACTTC. Translated, it gives CASSVASGDQETQYF.